This T cell receptor (beta chain) was observed in a study of early T cells in non-severe SARS-CoV-2 infection. Looking at the study overall: Sequencing of unsorted whole blood was done on bulk RNA, leaving chains unpaired.

This clonotype was counted many times. What it binds is not known. Findings and caveats of the study: Lookups in VDJdb leaned toward anti-spike CD8 responses and missed private and CD4 specificities.

Attached unique molecular identifiers marked individual cDNA molecules. Each CDR3 protein is one row after TCRdb ran MiXCR on the 5' RACE reads. Among over 30,000 distinct CDR3 sequences listed, about 6% were seen once. The specimen was whole blood. The TCR sequence derives from an adult who was a healthcare worker with PCR-confirmed SARS-CoV-2 infection or an uninfected control (not recorded which).

This CDR3 reads CASSIRTPGQGAYEQYF. The CDR3 DNA is TGTGCCAGTAGTATAAGAACCCCCGGACAGGGGGCCTACGAGCAGTACTTC. The chain links TRBV19 to TRBJ2-7; 10 bases line up with TRBD1. The CDR3 extends over 17 amino acids. With 2 bases clipped from V and 2 bases from J, the junction kept 9 bases outside the gene matches. CDR1 is LNHDA and CDR2 is SQIVND in the germline V gene (reference sequence).